This T cell receptor (beta chain) was sequenced during a study of blood T cells in healthy people across ages. Turning to the study itself: Roughly one uniquely barcoded beta molecule per two T cells was captured.

Per-sample PBMC isolation yielded at least 6.5 million cells. The ends were cut back, 6 bases at V and 6 bases at J, with 32 bases in the middle. CDR3 length: 19 amino acids. Per the germline V gene, CDR1 is MDHEN and CDR2 is SYDVKM. Together with a sample-barcoded 5' primer, a J-beta primer mix was included in a second PCR lasting about 6 to 11 cycles. Via MiXCR, TCRdb re-called the 5' RACE reads, giving one row per CDR3 protein. The sample contains fewer than 1,200,000 distinct CDR3 sequences, approximately 25% of which appear only once. The data also belong to a second study, concerning T cells of mothers and their children. According to that study: Three healthy Caucasian mothers, along with their six children, served as the donors.

Sequencing was done on a sample of blood. This TCR was sampled from a girl aged 2 to 10 in good health. The J gene is TRBJ1-2, the V gene TRBV28, with D hard to call. CDR3 sequence (DNA): TGTGCCAGCAGCACACACGTCTCTACACAACCTGAGTTCTGGCATGGCTACACCTTC. It translates to CASSTHVSTQPEFWHGYTF.